The 28 T cell receptor beta chains presented below share a single source sample, sequenced in a study of molecular identifiers for immune sequencing clone quantification (dated by TCRdb to about 2018). Libraries came from PCR. The sequencer listed for this sample is NextSeq 500. TCRdb reworked the public reads: Q25 trimming with fastp, MiXCR clone assembly, productive beta chains retained. Under each unique CDR3 protein, matching rows form one entry showing the most common genes and DNA. The sample has 100,000 or so distinct CDR3 sequences on record, roughly a third of them singletons. The ten largest clones add up to approximately 3.8% of the sample. The sequencing sample was made of naive CD8+ T cells from blood, with Jurkat cell RNA spiked in. What this sample's cell subset or site label stands for: FACS-sorted CD8+CD4-CCR7+CD45RA+ naive T cells. The receptors were sampled from a human donor in good health. Some libraries in this study had Jurkat cell RNA spiked in.

This chain links TRBV7-8 with TRBJ2-7; D ambiguous. With 3 bases removed from V and 6 bases from J, the gap between germline ends came to 12 bases. The CDR3 totals 13 residues. Germline-derived CDR1 and CDR2 are SGHVS and FQNEAQ. The CDR3: CASSFGPLREQYF. Written as DNA, the CDR3 is TGTGCCAGCAGCTTTGGCCCTTTGCGCGAGCAGTACTTC.

This clonotype was detected many times. The V call is TRBV5-1, the J call TRBJ2-3, with D hard to call. The CDR3 contains 13 residues. Looked up from germline, CDR1 is SGHRS and CDR2 is YFSETQ. V shed 0 bases and J shed 4 bases, with 6 bases lying between them. The DNA of the CDR3 is TGCGCCAGCAGCTTGGTACACGCAGATACGCAGTATTTT. This gives the protein CASSLVHADTQYF.

In this sample, this clonotype turned up many times. The junction does not match germline at one end; this may be a read error. V is TRBV20-1 and J is TRBJ2-3; 7 nucleotides agree with TRBD2. Germline lookup yields CDR1 DFQATT and CDR2 SNEGSKA (reference sequence). CDR3 length: 13 amino acids. Here the CDR3 reads CSARAGRTDTQYF. CDR3 nucleotides: TGCAGTGCAAGAGCGGGGCGCACAGATACGCAGTATTTT.

Comments on this clonotype: At one of its ends the junction is not consistent with the germline gene, which may arise from a read error. The rearrangement uses TRBV7-8 and TRBJ2-3; D possibly uses TRBD1 or TRBD2 (6 bases each). CDR1 is SGHVS and CDR2 is FQNEAQ in the germline V gene. CDR3 size: 15 residues. CDR3 loop: CASSLLARDTDTQNF. The CDR3 DNA sequence: TGTGCCAGCAGCTTACTAGCGAGGGACACAGATACGCAGAATTTT.

About this clonotype itself: This may be a read error: a much more frequent sequence differs by one nucleotide. The chain carries TRBV5-1 and TRBJ1-1, with D possibly being TRBD1 (5 bases). V lost 3 bases, J lost 3 bases, and 12 bases lay in between. This CDR3 contains 14 residues. Per germline, CDR1 SGHRS and CDR2 YFSETQ. The CDR3 reads CASSSTAMDTEAFF. CDR3 nucleotides: TGCGCCAGCAGCTCGACAGCCATGGACACTGAAGCTTTCTTT.

CDR3 in amino acids: CASSIATGGARPNYGYTF. The CDR3 bases are TGTGCCAGCAGCATAGCGACAGGGGGCGCCAGACCCAACTATGGCTACACCTTC. V and J are TRBV11-2 and TRBJ1-2; 10 bases fit TRBD1. Germline loops: CDR1 SGHAT, CDR2 FQNNGV. Losses at the gene ends were 5 bases for V and 2 bases for J; bases not matched to a gene: 14. The CDR3 is made up of 18 amino acids.

Points on this clonotype: Likely a read error: the CDR3 ends without its conserved phenylalanine or tryptophan. The CDR3 here is CASSEGRVGDEQYI. For the CDR3, the DNA is TGTGCCAGCAGTGAGGGCAGGGTAGGGGACGAGCAGTACATC. The chain joins TRBV25-1 to TRBJ2-7, with D possibly being TRBD1 (5 bases). The CDR3 runs to 14 residues. V was shortened by 3 bases and J by 5 bases, with 14 bases between the two germline ends. The germline V gene has CDR1 MGHDK and CDR2 SYGVNS.

This clonotype was observed many times. V gene TRBV28 combines with J gene TRBJ2-5; 7 positions match TRBD2. J was trimmed by 5 bases and V by 5 bases; bases with no gene match: 8. Germline lookup yields CDR1 MDHEN and CDR2 SYDVKM. This CDR3 has 14 residues. DNA of the CDR3: TGTGCCAGCAGTCCCGCGCGGGGGAGGGAGACCCAGTACTTC. Its protein is CASSPARGRETQYF.

This chain joins TRBV4-3 and TRBJ2-3; weak D call: TRBD1 (5 bases). The CDR3 has 15 residues. Per germline, CDR1 LGHNA and CDR2 YSLEER. V was cut by 1 base and J by 5 bases, with 13 bases left in between. CDR3 protein: CASSQGLGVGDTQYF. DNA for the CDR3: TGCGCCAGCAGCCAAGGGCTAGGGGTTGGAGATACGCAGTATTTT.

About this clonotype: This may be a read error: a much more frequent sequence differs by one nucleotide. This is likely a read error, given that the CDR3 carries no conserved phenylalanine or tryptophan at its end. The CDR3 coding sequence is TGTGCCAGCAGCTTGACCCTCTACGAGCAGTACTAC. Translation gives CASSLTLYEQYY. The rearrangement joins TRBV7-2 to TRBJ2-7; D is uncertain. CDR1 SGHTA and CDR2 FQGNSA come from the germline V gene. This CDR3 is built from 12 residues. V lost 3 bases and J 3 bases, leaving 6 bases between the germline ends.

A note on this clonotype: A much larger clone differs by one base, so this may be a read error. This rearrangement joins TRBV12-3 or TRBV12-4 to TRBJ2-5; the D gene is possibly TRBD1 (5 bases). The CDR3 sequence is 12 residues long. V was pared by 6 bases and J by 5 bases, with 10 bases between. In nucleotides, the CDR3 is TGTGCCAGCAGATTGGGGCTGGAGACCCAGTACTTC. This encodes CASRLGLETQYF.

This clonotype was seen a few times. This rearrangement joins TRBV7-9 to TRBJ1-5, with D uncertain. CDR3 size: 13 residues. The germline V gene encodes CDR1 SEHNR and CDR2 FQNEAQ (reference sequence). The V and J ends lost 4 bases and 4 bases respectively, with 8 bases between them. CDR3 in DNA: TGTGCCAGCAGCTCGGCCATAAATCAGCCCCAGCATTTT. Its translation is CASSSAINQPQHF.

The chain recombines TRBV6-1 with TRBJ2-7, with D unclear. The germline V and J ends were trimmed by 11 bases and 0 bases, with 14 bases remaining between them. The germline CDR1 and CDR2 sequences are MNHNS and SASEGT. This CDR3 has 13 amino acids. The CDR3 sequence: CASIDIYSYEQYF. The CDR3, as DNA: TGTGCCTCAATAGACATCTACTCCTACGAGCAGTACTTC.

The V call is TRBV20-1, the J call TRBJ2-7, with D uncertain. This CDR3 is 13 amino acids long. The V gene lost 3 bases and the J gene lost 3 bases, with 12 bases spanning the gap. CDR1 and CDR2 from the germline V gene are DFQATT and SNEGSKA (reference sequence). The chain's CDR3 is CSASGRAIYEQYF. The CDR3 DNA reads as TGCAGTGCTAGTGGCAGAGCGATCTACGAGCAGTACTTC.

Ten or more counts support this clonotype. This rearrangement joins TRBV13 to TRBJ1-6; D is uncertain. The V end lost 5 bases, the J end lost 9 bases, and 17 bases lay between the germline ends. The CDR3 is 15 residues long. Germline V gene sequence: CDR1 PRHDT, CDR2 FYEKMQ (reference sequence). The CDR3 here is CASSPRPRGGSPLHF. The DNA of the CDR3 is TGTGCCAGCAGCCCCCGGCCGAGAGGTGGTTCACCCCTCCACTTT. Using reference TRBV13 and TRBJ1-6 for the parts outside the CDR3, the full variable domain is AAGVIQSPRHLIKEKRETATLKCYPIPRHDTVYWYQQGPGQDPQFLISFYEKMQSDKGSIPDRFSAQQFSDYHSELNMSSLELGDSALYFCASSPRPRGGSPLHFGNGTRLTVT.

Notes on this clonotype: A much larger clone differs from this one at a single base, so this may be a read error. Given the absence of the conserved phenylalanine or tryptophan at the CDR3 end, a read error is likely. The V and J genes are TRBV6-5 and TRBJ2-6; D gene unclear. The CDR3 sequence is 16 residues long. CDR1 and CDR2 from the germline V gene are MNHEY and SVGAGI. With 2 bases removed from V and 4 bases from J, the gap between germline ends came to 12 bases. CDR3 bases: TGTGCCAGCAGTTACCCCACCCGCTCCGGGGCCAACGTCCTGACTCTC. Protein sequence: CASSYPTRSGANVLTL.

Concerning this clonotype itself: At one of its ends the junction is not consistent with the germline gene, which may arise from a read error. V usage is TRBV7-2 and J usage is TRBJ2-3, with D uncertain. The germline V gene encodes CDR1 SGHTA and CDR2 FQGNSA. The CDR3 totals 13 residues. In DNA, the CDR3 is TGTGCCAGCAGCTTAGACATGTCAGATACGCAGAATTTT. Its protein is CASSLDMSDTQNF.

The chain employs TRBV10-3 and TRBJ1-4; D gene ambiguous. With 0 bases removed from V and 8 bases from J, the gap between germline ends came to 10 bases. CDR3 size: 14 residues. CDR1 and CDR2 (germline): ENHRY, SYGVKD. The chain's CDR3 is CAISESRHSEKLFF. The DNA of the CDR3 is TGTGCCATCAGTGAGTCGCGTCATTCCGAAAAACTGTTTTTT.

This clonotype was observed a handful of times. The chain employs TRBV28 and TRBJ2-7; D is unclear. This CDR3 comprises 14 residues. The germline V and J ends were trimmed by 2 bases and 3 bases, with 11 bases remaining between them. Germline V gene sequence: CDR1 MDHEN, CDR2 SYDVKM. CDR3 nucleotides: TGTGCCAGCAGTTTACCGGCAGCAGACTACGAGCAGTACTTC. Translation gives CASSLPAADYEQYF.

Comment on this clonotype: A much larger clone differs by one base, so this may be a read error. Since no conserved phenylalanine or tryptophan closes the CDR3, a read error is the likely cause. The V and J genes are TRBV4-3 and TRBJ2-7; 7 bases fit TRBD1. CDR1 is LGHNA, CDR2 YSLEER, per germline. V dropped 1 base and J dropped 4; count of bases not matched to a gene: 10. This CDR3 is built from 16 residues. CDR3 in DNA: TGCGCCAGCAGCCAAGGATACCCCGGACAGGAGTACGAGCAGTACTGC. This gives the protein CASSQGYPGQEYEQYC.

The V gene is TRBV5-6, the J gene TRBJ2-7; D is perhaps TRBD2 (5 bases). Germline-derived CDR1 and CDR2 are SGHDT and YYEEEE. The CDR3 extends over 12 amino acids. V was trimmed by 3 bases and J by 7 bases, leaving 11 bases between them. CDR3 sequence (DNA): TGTGCCAGCAGCTCGACTAACCGGGAGCAGTACTTC. Protein sequence: CASSSTNREQYF.

Many counts were recorded for this clonotype. J is TRBJ2-1 and V is TRBV5-5, with D uncertain. The CDR3 totals 13 residues. Trimming took off 0 bases at V and 15 bases at J, with 16 bases between the two ends. Germline CDR1 SGHKS, CDR2 YYEKEE (reference sequence). CDR3 nucleotides: TGTGCCAGCAGCTTGGAGTGGGCCCCTAACCGGTTCTTC. Translating gives CASSLEWAPNRFF.

The chain is built from TRBV5-1 and TRBJ2-4; D not certain. Germline CDR1 and CDR2: SGHRS and YFSETQ. The CDR3 is made up of 13 amino acids. Trimming removed 3 bases from V and 1 base from J, with 5 bases in between. This CDR3 reads CASSSTAKNIQYF. As DNA, the CDR3 is TGCGCCAGCAGCTCAACCGCCAAAAACATTCAGTACTTC.

Note on this clonotype: With a much larger clone just one base away, this may be a read error. The chain combines TRBV6-2 or TRBV6-3 with TRBJ1-5; D call uncertain. The CDR3 totals 13 residues. CDR1 is MNHEY, CDR2 SVGEGT, per germline. The CDR3 DNA is TGTGCCAGCAGGGATAGCCTCGATCAGCCCCAGCAATTT. Residues: CASRDSLDQPQQF.

With regard to this clonotype: The final CDR3 position lacks the conserved phenylalanine or tryptophan, pointing to a likely read error. The chain is built from TRBV29-1 and TRBJ2-7; unclear D gene. Germline CDR1 is SQVTM and CDR2 is ANQGSEA. The germline V and J ends were trimmed by 7 bases and 1 base, with 5 bases remaining between them. This CDR3 has 10 amino acids. This CDR3 is CSGRSYEQYY. CDR3 nucleotide sequence: TGCAGCGGGAGATCCTACGAGCAGTACTAC.

This chain links TRBV11-1 with TRBJ2-7; 10 positions agree with TRBD2. The CDR3 consists of 14 residues. Germline lookup yields CDR1 SGHAT and CDR2 FQDESV (reference sequence). Unmatched junction bases numbered 5, after V lost 4 bases and J lost 5 bases. CDR3 bases: TGTGCCAGCAGCTCCCTAGCGGGAGCCCACGAGCAGTACTTC. Translating it yields CASSSLAGAHEQYF.

Points on this clonotype: A much larger clone is a single base away; this may be a read error. The chain couples TRBV5-6 to TRBJ1-5, with D uncertain. CDR3 length: 12 residues. Germline V CDR1 and CDR2: SGHDT, YYEEEE. CDR3 loop: CAGSSEVQPQHF. CDR3 coding DNA: TGTGCCGGCAGCTCGGAGGTTCAGCCCCAGCATTTT. The complete variable domain, with remaining parts taken from reference TRBV5-6 and TRBJ1-5, reads DAGVTQSPTHLIKTRGQQVTLRCSPKSGHDTVSWYQQALGQGPQFIFQYYEEEERQRGNFPDRFSGHQFPNYSSELNVNALLLGDSALYLCAGSSEVQPQHFGDGTRLSIL.

Of note for this clonotype: A much larger clone differs from this one at a single base, so this may be a read error. This chain joins TRBV19 and TRBJ2-7, with 7 bases identical to TRBD1. The V gene's germline CDR1 is LNHDA and CDR2 SQIVND (reference sequence). This CDR3 spans 15 amino acids. Trimming removed 4 bases from V and 6 bases from J; junction bases left unmatched: 12. The CDR3 DNA follows: TGTGCCAGTAGTACCCCTGTCGGGACAGACACCGAGCAGTACTTC. Translation gives CASSTPVGTDTEQYF. The whole variable domain, filled in from reference TRBV19 and TRBJ2-7, reads DGGITQSPKYLFRKEGQNVTLSCEQNLNHDAMYWYRQDPGQGLRLIYYSQIVNDFQKGDIAEGYSVSREKKESFPLTVTSAQKNPTAFYLCASSTPVGTDTEQYFGPGTRLTVT.